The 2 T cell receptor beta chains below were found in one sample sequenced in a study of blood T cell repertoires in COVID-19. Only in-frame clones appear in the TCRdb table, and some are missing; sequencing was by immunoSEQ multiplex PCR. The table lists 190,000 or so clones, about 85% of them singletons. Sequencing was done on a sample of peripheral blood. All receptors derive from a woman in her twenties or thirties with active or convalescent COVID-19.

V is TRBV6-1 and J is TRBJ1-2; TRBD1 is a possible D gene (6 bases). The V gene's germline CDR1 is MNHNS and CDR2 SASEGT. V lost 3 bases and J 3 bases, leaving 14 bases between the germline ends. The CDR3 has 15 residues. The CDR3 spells CASSEGPGAYYGYTF. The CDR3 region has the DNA TGTGCCAGCAGTGAGGGCCCAGGGGCCTACTATGGCTACACCTTC.

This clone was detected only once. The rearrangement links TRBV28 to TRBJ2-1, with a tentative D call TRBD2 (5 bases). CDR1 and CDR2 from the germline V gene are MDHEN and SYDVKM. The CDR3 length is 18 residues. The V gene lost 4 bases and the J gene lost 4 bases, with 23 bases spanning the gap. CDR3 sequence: CASSSPLTSPMGYNEQFF. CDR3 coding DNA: TGTGCCAGCAGTTCCCCCCTTACTAGTCCGATGGGATACAATGAGCAGTTCTTC.